This is a list of T cell receptor beta chains from one sample in a study of shared clonotypes between healthy human individuals. Here immunoSEQ multiplex PCR was the method, and the copy in TCRdb shows in-frame clones only, minus some. In the table there are around 440,000 clones, approximately 80% of which are singletons. The specimen sequenced was PBMCs. These receptors all come from a woman aged 40-49 years in good health. Some clones in this sample may be carry-over from other donors' samples. Both conserved end residues are part of each CDR3. Each record gives: D gene, J gene, V gene, clone size, CDR3 DNA, CDR3 protein. D genes are given only for firm matches. The listing skips clone size in some rows; elsewhere it reads once, few, many or a size class.

>-|TRBJ1-5|TRBV7-8|-
TGTGCCAGCAGCTTAGCGACGGGGGACAATCAGCCCCAGCATTTT
CASSLATGDNQPQHF
>TRBD2|TRBJ2-7|TRBV9|-
TGTGCCAGCAGCCCTCAGGGGGGAGCGGGAGGCTACGAGCAGTACTTC
CASSPQGGAGGYEQYF
>-|TRBJ1-1|TRBV11-2|-
TGTGCCAGCAGCTTATGGGGGGATGAAGCTTTCTTT
CASSLWGDEAFF
>TRBD2|TRBJ2-3|TRBV5-1|-
TGCGCCAGCAGCTTGGGCGGGAGTTTTGGAGATACGCAGTATTTT
CASSLGGSFGDTQYF
>-|TRBJ1-5|TRBV7-2|-
TGTGCCAGCAGCCTCGAAGGACCGGGACTGCGCCATTTT
CASSLEGPGLRHF
>-|TRBJ1-1|TRBV28|-
TGTGCCAGCAGTGAGGGCTTACAAGAAGCTTTCTTT
CASSEGLQEAFF
>-|TRBJ1-1|TRBV6-5|-
TGTGCCAGCAACCTGGGGGGAAACACTGAAGCTTTCTTT
CASNLGGNTEAFF
>TRBD1|TRBJ2-5|TRBV7-6|few
TGTGCCAGCAGCCTGGGACAGGGGGAAGGGGAGACCCAGTACTTC
CASSLGQGEGETQYF
>TRBD1|TRBJ2-7|TRBV6-4|few
TGTGCCAGCAGATTGAGGGGACAGGGGATTTTTTACGAGCAGTACTTC
CASRLRGQGIFYEQYF
>-|TRBJ1-1|TRBV5-6|-
TGTGCCAGCAGCCCCGGACTAAACACTGAAGCTTTCTTT
CASSPGLNTEAFF
>-|TRBJ2-5|TRBV28|-
TGTGCCAGCAGTTTAGGGGACTCCCTCGGGGAGACCCAGTACTTC
CASSLGDSLGETQYF
>-|TRBJ2-7|TRBV5-5|-
TGTGCCAGCAGCATCGACTACGAGCAGTACTTC
CASSIDYEQYF
>-|TRBJ1-1|TRBV6-5|-
TGTGCCAGCATAAGTCTAGACCCAAAGAACACTGAAGCTTTCTTT
CASISLDPKNTEAFF
>-|TRBJ2-2|TRBV30|-
TGTGCCTGGAGAGCCCCCGGGGACACCGGGGAGCTGTTTTTT
CAWRAPGDTGELFF
>-|TRBJ1-1|TRBV7-3|few
TGTGCCAGCAGCTTCGAGAGGAACACTGAAGCTTTCTTT
CASSFERNTEAFF
>-|TRBJ2-5|TRBV5-8|-
TGTGCCAGCAGCGTCAGACCGGGGGCCTACCAAGAGACCCAGTACTTC
CASSVRPGAYQETQYF
>TRBD2|TRBJ2-7|TRBV9|-
TGTGCCAGCAGCACCGGAGGACTAGCGGGAGCACGGGAGCAGTACTTC
CASSTGGLAGAREQYF
>TRBD2|TRBJ2-7|TRBV30|-
TGTGCCTGGACCCGGGGACTAGCGGGAGGTTTCTACGAGCAGTACTTC
CAWTRGLAGGFYEQYF
>-|TRBJ1-4|TRBV2|-
TGTGCCAGCAGTGAAAATGCAGGGGCTAGTGAAAAACTGTTTTTT
CASSENAGASEKLFF
>-|TRBJ2-3|TRBV27|-
TGTGCCAGCCGGACATTCCTCGGACCCCGACAAGGAACAGATACGCAGTATTTT
CASRTFLGPRQGTDTQYF
>-|TRBJ1-4|TRBV7-2|-
TGTGCCAGCAGCCTCACAGGAAAACTGTTTTTT
CASSLTGKLFF
>TRBD2|TRBJ2-7|TRBV28|-
TGTGCCAGCAGTTCGCCAAGCGGGGCCCCCTCCTACGAGCAGTACTTC
CASSSPSGAPSYEQYF
>-|TRBJ1-2|TRBV6-1|-
TGTGCCAGCAGTGGAGAACGGGACATATATGGCTACACCTTC
CASSGERDIYGYTF
>TRBD1|TRBJ2-5|TRBV5-1|-
TGCGCCAGCACGGTCCGACAGGGGAAGGGGGAGACCCAGTACTTC
CASTVRQGKGETQYF
>-|TRBJ2-4|TRBV5-6|-
TGTGCCAGCAGCTTATTGGCGGCCAGGGAGAACATTCAGTACTTC
CASSLLAARENIQYF
>-|TRBJ1-2|TRBV2|-
TGTGCCAGCAGCCCAGGGCCCTTTAACTATGGCTACACCTTC
CASSPGPFNYGYTF
>-|TRBJ2-7|TRBV28|-
TGTGCCAGCAGTCGTACCGGGACCCCGGTGTTCTTTGGGTACTTC
CASSRTGTPVFFGYF
>-|TRBJ1-1|TRBV29-1|-
TGCAGCGTTGCCCGAGGGGGGCACACTGAAGCTTTCTTT
CSVARGGHTEAFF
>TRBD2|TRBJ2-7|TRBV7-2|few
TGTGCCAGCAGCGAGACCGGGACTAGCGTCGGCTACGAGCAGTACTTC
CASSETGTSVGYEQYF
>TRBD2|TRBJ2-7|TRBV7-2|-
TGTGCCAGCAGCTTAGCGGGAGGGCCTGAGTACGAGCAGTACTTC
CASSLAGGPEYEQYF
>-|TRBJ2-2|TRBV11-2|-
TGTGCCAGCACACGCGGACCTAACACCGGGGAGCTGTTTTTT
CASTRGPNTGELFF
>TRBD2|TRBJ2-7|TRBV29-1|-
TGCAGCGTGGAGACTAGCGGGTCGCTGGAGCAGTACTTC
CSVETSGSLEQYF
>-|TRBJ2-2|TRBV7-2|-
TGTGCCAGCAGCTTACGCCAGGAGAACACCGGGGAGCTGTTTTTT
CASSLRQENTGELFF
>-|TRBJ1-2|TRBV10-2|many
TGCGCCAGCAGTGCAGTTGGGGCTAACTATGGCTACACCTTC
CASSAVGANYGYTF
>TRBD1|TRBJ2-7|TRBV5-1|few
TGCGCCAGCAGCTTACAGGGGGCGTACGAGCAGTACTTC
CASSLQGAYEQYF
>TRBD1|TRBJ2-5|TRBV6-5|few
TGTGCCAGCAGTTCATGGGACAGGGGAGAGACCCAGTACTTC
CASSSWDRGETQYF
>-|TRBJ1-5|TRBV6-1|many
TGTGCCAGCAGTGAACAGGGCGATCAGCCCCAGCATTTT
CASSEQGDQPQHF
>TRBD1|TRBJ1-5|TRBV7-8|-
TGTGCCAGCAGCCCAGGACAGGGGTTAAGTGGCAATCAGCCCCAGCATTTT
CASSPGQGLSGNQPQHF
>-|TRBJ1-2|TRBV28|-
TGTGCCAGCAGTTTAGCAGGCGGCGTCTATGGCTACACCTTC
CASSLAGGVYGYTF
>TRBD2|TRBJ2-1|TRBV9|-
TGTGCCAGCAGCGAACTAGCGGGGGCCTACAATGAGCAGTTCTTC
CASSELAGAYNEQFF
>TRBD2|TRBJ2-1|TRBV4-3|-
TGCGCCAGCAGCCAAGGTCGGACTAGCGATGAGCAGTTCTTC
CASSQGRTSDEQFF
>-|TRBJ2-1|TRBV2|few
TGTGCCAGCAGGAGGAGTGAGCAGTTCTTC
CASRRSEQFF
>-|TRBJ1-1|TRBV4-1|many
TGCGCCAGCAGCCGAGGGACTTTCCCCAACACTGAAGCTTTCTTT
CASSRGTFPNTEAFF
>-|TRBJ2-1|TRBV7-2|-
TGTGCCAGCAGCCCGGCGGGGTACTACAATGAGCAGTTCTTC
CASSPAGYYNEQFF
>-|TRBJ2-7|TRBV18|-
TGTGCCAGCTCACCATCTGGGGTTCTGGGAGAGCAGTACTTC
CASSPSGVLGEQYF
>-|TRBJ1-5|TRBV7-2|few
TGTGCCAGCAGCTCCACGATAGATAGCAATCAGCCCCAGCATTTT
CASSSTIDSNQPQHF
>-|TRBJ1-1|TRBV30|-
TGTGCCTGGAGTTCACAGGGGAACACTGAAGCTTTCTTT
CAWSSQGNTEAFF
>-|TRBJ1-3|TRBV2|-
TGTGCCAGCAGTGTCGGGGGTTCTGGAAACACCATATATTTT
CASSVGGSGNTIYF
>TRBD1|TRBJ2-1|TRBV19|-
TGTGCCAGTACCACGGACAGGGACGTTGGGAATGAGCAGTTCTTC
CASTTDRDVGNEQFF